This TCR beta chain emerged from a study of T cell clones after liver transplantation. About the research overall: Pre-transplant mixed lymphocyte reactions yielded third-party-reactive TCRbeta sequences as comparators for graft-donor-reactive sequences.

Germline V gene lookup returns CDR1 LNHDA and CDR2 SQIVND (reference sequence). V lost 8 bases and J 0 bases, leaving 10 bases between the germline ends. CDR3 size: 13 residues. CD3+CD4+ and CD3+CD8+ cells were FACS-sorted from thawed unstimulated PBMCs. The repertoire was sequenced with immunoSEQ multiplex PCR; TCRdb's copy has only in-frame clones and lacks some. This table holds fewer than 20,000 clones, roughly nine tenths found once. Whole-study results and caveats: Graft donor-reactive T cells may have migrated into the graft rather than being deleted.

Remarks on this clone: Its antigen is unknown.

This chain links TRBV19 with TRBJ1-1, with unresolved D. This specimen was CD8+ T cells from blood, taken 45 to 46 months after liver transplant. The sequence was collected from a human patient who received a liver transplant. Some T cells here may be from the graft donor. The CDR3 loop reads CASSSRMNTEAFF. DNA of the CDR3: TGTGCCAGTTCTTCCAGGATGAACACTGAAGCTTTCTTT.